Sequencing of this TCR beta chain was carried out in a study of OX40 agonist ivuxolimab in advanced cancers. At cycle 4 day 1, cycle 7 day 1, and baseline, blood was sampled. The CDR3 loop spans 17 amino acids. V lost 0 bases, J lost 8 bases, and 9 bases stayed unmatched. In germline, CDR1 is SGHRS, CDR2 YFSETQ. Clones were sequenced by immunoSEQ multiplex PCR, and TCRdb holds only the in-frame ones, with some missing. The table lists 65,000 to 90,000 clones, approximately 83% of them singletons. Sequences were derived from CD4+ or CD8+ T cells sorted from blood, sampled in a trial of the OX40 agonist ivuxolimab. This clonotype was sampled from an adult with an advanced solid tumor such as melanoma, head and neck, liver or kidney cancer. J is TRBJ1-6 and V is TRBV5-1; 9 bases agree with TRBD1. DNA for the CDR3: TGCGCCAGCAGCTTGGACTATCCGGGACAGGGAGATTCACCCCTCCACTTT. This gives the protein CASSLDYPGQGDSPLHF.